Listed here are 2 T cell receptor beta chains from one sample, sequenced in a study of blood T cells in healthy people across ages. For the second PCR, which ran for roughly 7 to 11 cycles, a sample-barcoded 5' primer and a J-beta primer mix were used. TCRdb itself ran the 5' RACE reads through MiXCR, one entry per CDR3 protein. The top ten clones hold approximately 3.3% of a sample with about 570,000 distinct CDR3 sequences, about 27% of them seen once. These sequences were also reported in another study, on T cells of mothers and their children.

Sequences were obtained from blood. Receptors originate from a boy aged 2 to 10 in good health.

This clonotype has more than one count but fewer than ten. V is TRBV9 and J is TRBJ2-7; D is possibly TRBD2 (5 bases). The V end lost 0 bases, the J end lost 4 bases, and 11 bases lay between the germline ends. The CDR3 totals 14 residues. From germline, CDR1 is SGDLS and CDR2 YYNGEE. In DNA, the CDR3 is TGTGCCAGCAGCGTAGGAACGTCGGGATACGAGCAGTACTTC. Its translation: CASSVGTSGYEQYF. Filled out from reference TRBV9 and TRBJ2-7, the complete variable domain reads DSGVTQTPKHLITATGQRVTLRCSPRSGDLSVYWYQQSLDQGLQFLIQYYNGEERAKGNILERFSAQQFPDLHSELNLSSLELGDSALYFCASSVGTSGYEQYFGPGTRLTVT.

This clonotype was counted at least ten times. V usage is TRBV7-9 and J usage is TRBJ2-7, with a tentative D call TRBD1 (5 bases). Trimming took off 5 bases at V and 0 bases at J, with 11 bases between the two ends. CDR3 length: 14 residues. Germline lookup yields CDR1 SEHNR and CDR2 FQNEAQ (reference sequence). The CDR3 DNA is TGTGCCAGCAGCCTAACTCAGGGCTCCTACGAGCAGTACTTC. This codes for CASSLTQGSYEQYF.